The clone carrying this T cell receptor beta chain has a handful of counts. As yet, its antigen is unknown. The data were obtained in a study of T cell repertoires in cytomegalovirus infection. Across the whole study: Both recently identified HLA-C-restricted and well-studied HLA-B-restricted CMV epitopes were used in the study. Public signatures in TCR beta pointed to CMV infection and matching HLA type. Whole-study findings and limits: CMV carriers having the relevant HLA were flagged by cumulative public TCR beta family frequency. There were HLA-C-restricted CMV-specific TCR beta clonotypes dominating the ex vivo response.

TCRdb reanalysed the reads using MiXCR and keeps one entry per CDR3 protein. This table holds about 83,000 distinct CDR3 sequences, roughly 25% found once. This CDR3 is 13 amino acids long. CDR1 and CDR2 (germline): MNHNS, SASEGT. Trimming cost V 5 bases and J 6 bases; bases outside gene matches: 3. V usage is TRBV6-1 and J usage is TRBJ2-7; 11 nucleotides line up with TRBD1. This receptor was identified in a human donor in good health (CMV status not recorded). Some clones in this sample may be carry-over from other donors' samples. Sequenced material: CD8+ T cells from cultured PBMCs, taken from culture after CMV antigen stimulation. The CDR3 loop is CASSPGQGGEQYF. The CDR3 DNA sequence: TGTGCCAGCAGTCCGGGACAGGGGGGCGAGCAGTACTTC.